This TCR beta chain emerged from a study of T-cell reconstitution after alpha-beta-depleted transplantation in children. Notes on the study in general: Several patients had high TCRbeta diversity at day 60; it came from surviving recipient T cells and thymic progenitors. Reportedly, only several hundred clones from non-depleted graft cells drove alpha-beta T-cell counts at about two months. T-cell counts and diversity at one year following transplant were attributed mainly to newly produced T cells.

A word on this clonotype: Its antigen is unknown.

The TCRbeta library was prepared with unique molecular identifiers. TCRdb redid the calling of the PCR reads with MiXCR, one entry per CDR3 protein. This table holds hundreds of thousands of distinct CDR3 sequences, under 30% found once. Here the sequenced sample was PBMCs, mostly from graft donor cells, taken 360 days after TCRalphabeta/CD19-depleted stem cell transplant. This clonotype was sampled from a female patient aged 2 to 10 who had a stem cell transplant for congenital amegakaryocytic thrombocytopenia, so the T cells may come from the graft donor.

CDR3 in DNA: TGCGCCAGCAGCCGGAGACAGGGAGGGGATCTTGGCTACACCTTC. Translating gives CASSRRQGGDLGYTF. The rearrangement links TRBV4-3 to TRBJ1-2; 7 bases align to TRBD1. There are 15 residues in the CDR3. Germline V gene lookup returns CDR1 LGHNA and CDR2 YSLEER. The trim removed 4 bases at V and 7 bases at J, leaving 12 bases unmatched.